This T cell receptor (beta chain) was recorded in a study of glioma-infiltrating T cells after dendritic cell vaccination. Study-wide context: Dendritic cells derived from monocytes and pulsed with autologous tumor lysate formed the vaccine. Overall study findings and caveats: Patients with more pretreatment TILs had longer time to progression and survival. The cohort had few patients with full blood and tumor sets.

Trimming took 0 bases from V and 9 from J; bases not matched to a gene: 10. The CDR3 covers 15 residues. Germline V gene lookup returns CDR1 SGHRS and CDR2 YFSETQ. Details on this clone: Antigen: not known.

Using immunoSEQ multiplex PCR, the repertoire was profiled, and TCRdb retains in-frame clones only, with some absent. This table holds some 91,000 clones, over 75% found once. The time point: after dendritic cell vaccination, including at tumor progression/relapse. The clonotype comes from a human donor with glioblastoma. J is TRBJ1-2 and V is TRBV5-1; TRBD1 agrees at 8 bases. The specimen comprised blood, sampled after dendritic cell vaccination. CDR3 sequence: CASSLAAGGAASYTF. The DNA of the CDR3 is TGCGCCAGCAGCTTGGCGGCAGGGGGCGCCGCGAGCTACACCTTC.